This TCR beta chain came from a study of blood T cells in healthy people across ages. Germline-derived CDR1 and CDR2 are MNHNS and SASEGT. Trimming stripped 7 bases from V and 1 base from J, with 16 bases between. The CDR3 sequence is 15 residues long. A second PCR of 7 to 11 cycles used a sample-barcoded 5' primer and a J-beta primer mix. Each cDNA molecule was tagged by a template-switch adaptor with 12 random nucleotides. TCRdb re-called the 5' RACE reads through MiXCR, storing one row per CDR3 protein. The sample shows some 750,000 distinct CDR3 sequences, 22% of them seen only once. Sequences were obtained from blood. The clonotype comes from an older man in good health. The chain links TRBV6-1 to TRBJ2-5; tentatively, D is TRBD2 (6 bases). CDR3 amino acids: CASILRGRPQETQYF. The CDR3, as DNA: TGTGCCAGCATCTTGCGGGGCAGGCCCCAAGAGACCCAGTACTTC.